A selection of T cell receptor beta chains follows, all from one sample in a study of PD-L1 blockade in urothelial cancer. Profiling relied on immunoSEQ multiplex PCR, and the TCRdb table lists in-frame clones only, not all of them. The table includes 48,000 or so clones, roughly 80% detected once. The material sequenced was PBMCs, taken around atezolizumab (anti-PD-L1) treatment. Receptors were obtained from a man aged 70 or older with urothelial cancer. The CDR3 runs from the conserved cysteine through the conserved F or W. D genes are given only for firm matches. Rows may omit the clone size; those that give it use once, few, many or a size class.

CDR3 protein | CDR3 DNA | J gene | clone size | D gene | V gene
CASSAQTSGILYEQYF | TGTGCCAGCAGCGCGCAGACTAGCGGGATTCTCTACGAGCAGTACTTC | TRBJ2-7 | once | TRBD2 | TRBV5-5
CASSPSPGGNQPQHF | TGTGCCAGCAGTCCTTCACCCGGGGGCAATCAGCCCCAGCATTTT | TRBJ1-5 | NA | NA | TRBV28
CASRYRGYGYTF | TGTGCCAGCAGATACAGGGGTTATGGCTACACCTTC | TRBJ1-2 | NA | TRBD1 | TRBV28
CASSSGDRPYEQYF | TGCGCCAGCAGCTCCGGGGACAGACCCTACGAGCAGTACTTC | TRBJ2-7 | NA | TRBD1 | TRBV5-1
CASSQLTDGGNQPQHF | TGTGCCAGCAGCCAACTGACGGATGGAGGGAATCAGCCCCAGCATTTT | TRBJ1-5 | NA | NA | TRBV7-8
CASSLSTFEGQGHEQYF | TGTGCCAGCAGTTTAAGTACGTTCGAGGGACAGGGTCACGAGCAGTACTTC | TRBJ2-7 | few | TRBD1 | TRBV28
CASSFTGGGTDTQYF | TGTGCCAGCAGCTTTACAGGGGGCGGAACAGATACGCAGTATTTT | TRBJ2-3 | NA | TRBD1 | TRBV5-6
CASSIGTPSGSEQFF | TGTGCCAGTAGTATAGGGACTCCCTCCGGTAGTGAGCAGTTCTTC | TRBJ2-1 | NA | NA | TRBV19
CASSPDRVTYNEQFF | TGTGCCAGCAGCCCGGACAGGGTGACCTACAATGAGCAGTTCTTC | TRBJ2-1 | NA | TRBD1 | TRBV14
CASSALGQVSYEQYF | TGTGCCAGTAGTGCGTTAGGACAGGTGTCCTACGAGCAGTACTTC | TRBJ2-7 | few | TRBD1 | TRBV19
CASSPTRGETQYF | TGTGCCAGCAGCCCGACCAGGGGAGAGACCCAGTACTTC | TRBJ2-5 | many | NA | TRBV5-6